This T cell receptor (beta chain) was sequenced during a study of cytomegalovirus exposure and HLA in healthy donors. Worth noting for this clone: The antigen remains unidentified.

Whole-study results and caveats: Exclusion applied to some V segments, including TRBV6-2 and TRBV6-3, as they were indistinguishable. It was reportedly the case that the classifier diagnosed cytomegalovirus status with high specificity and sensitivity. In a later analysis, TCR beta V- and J-gene trimming showed a link to a missense DCLRE1C variant.

Both 60 Vbeta primers and 13 Jbeta primers went into the PCR. Using immunoSEQ multiplex PCR, the repertoire was profiled, and TCRdb retains in-frame clones only, with some absent. The sample includes roughly 100,000 clones. Germline assignment: CDR1 GTSNPN and CDR2 SVGIG (reference sequence). The CDR3 runs to 16 residues. Each donor's status was that of a healthy bone marrow donor. Specimen: PBMCs. The TCR sequence derives from a man aged 35 to 55 in good health and CMV-seronegative. V usage is TRBV30 and J usage is TRBJ2-5, with D possibly TRBD2 on 7 matching bases. The J call is in doubt because the DNA end fits TRBJ2-7 better. The CDR3 region is CAWSGGGAGPSYEQYF. CDR3 bases: TGTGCCTGGAGTGGCGGGGGCGCGGGACCATCCTACGAGCAGTACTTC.